The sequence of this TCR beta chain was determined in a study of cytomegalovirus exposure and HLA in healthy donors (dated by TCRdb to between 2016 and 2019). Regarding the study in general: An earlier analysis of several hundred of the donors reported 250 to 350 Gb of sequence data and 90 million to 120 million unique TCR beta sequences obtained from about 179 million T cells. In the later analysis, no new phenotypic data were used to find candidate immune exposures; instead, reliance was placed on TCR beta sequences and their occurrence across donors. High-throughput TCR immunosequencing, statistical association of individual TCRs with disease status, and machine learning were combined to predict cytomegalovirus infection status. The number of donors typed differed by locus, with 629-630 for A, B, C, DRB1 and DQB1, 522 for DQA1, 606 for DPA1, and 472 for DPB1. About 300 gigabases of sequencing data and 70 million to 85 million unique TCR sequences were included in an early release covering roughly 600 HLA-typed donors. An earlier analysis of approximately 500 of the donors applied high-throughput TCR beta sequencing to assess whether each TCR beta V gene segment acted as functional or pseudogenic. Among roughly 400 genotyped donors of the cohort, an average of 235,054 unique TCR beta nucleotide sequences were sequenced per donor, roughly 18% of them non-productive. Roughly 5 DR-DQ haplotypes were handled as single units for association and clustering, since linkage in the cohort was strong. In addition to the first cohort of 650 to 750 subjects, a separate validation cohort of 130 or so different subjects was used. Class I and class II HLA loci were covered by the typing at four-digit resolution. Every repertoire in the discovery cohort had been generated on one and the same sequencing platform. The genetic ancestry cluster associated with self-reported Caucasian donors included 80% to 90% of the roughly 400 genotyped donors. A later genetic analysis took genome-wide SNP genotypes for about 55% of the 666 donors and used that subset as a discovery cohort. The study aimed to test whether signatures of past pathogen exposure could be identified by cataloging public T cell receptors. To study patterns of TCR occurrence, a later analysis re-analyzed previously published TCR beta repertoires from 666 donors and added high-resolution HLA genotyping. Using immunosequencing, the study profiled T cell repertoires from about 610 subjects and related those repertoires to cytomegalovirus serostatus. Donor age, sex, ethnicity and CMV serostatus were compiled together with the repertoire data. What the research found in general, with its limitations: Cytomegalovirus status was reported to be diagnosed by the classifier with high specificity and sensitivity in both the original and validation cohorts. In vitro tests confirmed that three of the cytomegalovirus-associated TCR beta chains recognize cytomegalovirus antigens. Immune exposure information for the cohort was limited to CMV serostatus. The presence/absence analyses assumed that sequencing depth was roughly uniform across donors, and that assumption may not be true. In the study, approximately 160 TCR beta chains were listed as associated with cytomegalovirus. Some IMGT-functional V segments, including TRBV6-2 and TRBV6-3, could not be distinguished by the 87-base-pair reads and were therefore excluded. A further reported finding was that TCR beta sequences accurately predicted the HLA-A and HLA-B alleles for most subjects in the first cohort. Over 15 rarely observed V segments, including chromosome 9 orphons, were excluded from the earlier analysis of some 590 of the donors because counts were too low. In an earlier analysis of some 540 of the donors, most TCR beta V segments appeared in productive rearrangements about 90% or about 30% of the time, broadly matching IMGT annotations. Specific HLA alleles were associated with 15,000 to 20,000 TCR beta sequences at a false discovery rate of 0.05 in a later analysis. The sequencing pipeline was judged likely to have produced a cluster of highly shared sequence variants as a technical artifact. In a later analysis, the rate of TCR association differed among HLA loci, with DRB1 alleles having the most associated TCRs and HLA-C alleles having the fewest. While some public TCRs were present in many individuals, most TCR sequences turned up only very rarely across donors. According to a later analysis, parvovirus B19, influenza, CMV and Epstein-Barr virus appeared linked to several top co-occurrence clusters. V-gene and J-gene trimming of TCR beta chains was associated with a missense DCLRE1C variant in a later genetic analysis, and the association was replicated in an independent cohort. Only TCR beta chains were sequenced in this cohort, and the absence of alpha or paired-chain data limited detectable features. It was suggested by the authors that the approach could potentially be generalized to other disease states and immunological phenotypes. Compared with equally common non-associated chains, HLA-associated TCR beta chains in a later analysis were more clonally expanded and had lower generation probabilities. In a later analysis, most CMV-associated TCR beta chains were found to appear HLA-restricted, with HLA associations seemingly driven largely by CMV exposure. Correlated functional status among segregating V segments might be attributable to linkage disequilibrium, but an unknown experimental factor could not be ruled out. Assigning TCR associations to individual alleles was difficult when HLA alleles, especially DR and DQ, strongly co-occurred. Because some donors lacked HLA typing at each locus, the association tests relied only on the typed subset. A later genetic analysis reported fewer N-insertions in productive TCRs among donors in an Asian-associated ancestry cluster than the roughly 650-donor mean.

A distance of 14 bases separates the germline ends of V and J, which lose 5 bases and 7 bases respectively. Including cysteine and phenylalanine, the CDR3 has 14 amino acids. Here the CDR3 DNA is all that survives: 42 bases in frame from base 1. CDR1 and CDR2 were assigned from the germline V gene (reference sequence) as LNHDA and SQIVND. The cohort consisted of 600 to 750 healthy bone marrow donors. At the time of sampling, every cohort member was nominally healthy, though immune exposures that went unrecorded were likely present. The donor tested CMV seronegative and was one of the 352 seronegative cohort members. Each donor provided a peripheral blood sample, and peripheral blood mononuclear cells were used for TCR beta sequencing. The Qiagen DNeasy Blood Extraction Kit was used to extract genomic DNA from the blood cell samples. With respect to this clone: The specificity of this receptor is unknown.

Preparation of the library involved the immunoSEQ multiplex PCR assay. A mixture of 60 forward primers for TCR Vbeta segments and 13 reverse primers for TCR Jbeta segments was used in the multiplex PCR. The CDR3 region of rearranged TCR beta genes was amplified from genomic DNA with a multiplex PCR assay. The Illumina HiSeq System was used to sequence the amplified TCR beta libraries as 87-base-pair reads. Regarding the original processing steps: A later analysis counted about 80 million unique TCR beta chains across the 666 repertoires, and 10 million to 12 million of these chains were shared by at least two donors. To remove PCR and sequencing errors, raw reads were error-corrected and collapsed into unique sequences using a nearest-neighbor algorithm that merged closely related sequences. To assign V, D and J gene segments, CDR3 sequences were aligned to IMGT reference sequences. For a sequence to be retained, at least a six-nucleotide match to both a V gene segment and a J gene segment was required. A rearrangement counted as productive if the CDR3 had no stop codons and remained in frame with V and J, and every other rearrangement counted as non-productive. CDR3 was defined by IMGT convention, running from the second conserved V-encoded cysteine to the conserved J-encoded phenylalanine. The earlier analysis of a few hundred of the donors excluded any sequence lacking an unambiguous match to a single V gene segment. In an earlier analysis of several hundred of the donors, V segments were called functional above 56.7% productive rearrangements and were called segregating when the between-donor standard deviation exceeded 5%. A statistical classification framework was built to diagnose cytomegalovirus status from the catalog of TCR beta chain sequences. In a later analysis, TCR nucleotide sequences were compared against IMGT/GENE-DB human TR gene sequences so that V and J genes could be assigned. A later analysis assigned CDR3 sequences and most-parsimonious VDJ recombination scenarios with the TCRdist pipeline. A later analysis defined each TCR beta chain by its CDR3 amino acid sequence plus V-gene family, and excluded reads lacking a unique V-gene family. As a way to deal with suspected cross-contamination and a sequencing artifact, a later analysis dropped roughly 600 nucleotide sequences that were highly shared and had low generation probability. In a later analysis, a clonal expansion index was calculated for each public chain from normalized within-repertoire ranks of inferred template counts. A later analysis computed generation probabilities with a VDJ recombination model fitted to out-of-frame rearrangements, and checked the results against IGoR. In a later analysis, hypergeometric tests were used to score TCR-TCR, TCR-HLA and TCR-CMV co-occurrence, with a repertoire-size bias correction applied to TCR pairs. A later analysis estimated false discovery rates by permuting HLA or CMV assignments 20 times. In a later analysis, co-occurring TCRs were grouped using DBSCAN, and TCRdist sequence similarity was added for clustering within HLA-allele-positive subsets. Co-occurrence clustering excluded repertoires with fewer than 30,000 or more than 120,000 public chains, plus five with anomalous nucleotide sharing. Entries here come from immuneACCESS through TCRdb and include only in-frame sequences with V and J called. Some clones fail to appear in such tables; in the studies checked, an unresolved V gene covers under half of the shortfall, and the cause of the remainder is unknown. D and trimming were read from the DNA, whereas the V and J calls and clone size are those reported in that table. This specimen's table enumerates 150,000 to 200,000 clones. In total, the top ten clones hold 1% to 1.5% of the sample.

The source material was PBMCs. The source is a woman aged 60-75 years in good health and CMV-seronegative. The chain employs TRBV19 and TRBJ2-2; no D gene is confidently identified. The DNA is as follows: TGTGCCAGTAGTCAGGCCCAATTATACGGGGAGCTGTTTTTT. Its product reads: CASSQAQLYGELFF. The variable domain in full, with residues beyond the CDR3 obtained from the reference TRBV19 and TRBJ2-2 genes, is DGGITQSPKYLFRKEGQNVTLSCEQNLNHDAMYWYRQDPGQGLRLIYYSQIVNDFQKGDIAEGYSVSREKKESFPLTVTSAQKNPTAFYLCASSQAQLYGELFFGEGSRLTVL.